This is a list of T cell receptor beta chains from one sample in a study of Graves' ophthalmopathy and Graves' hyperthyroidism. TCRdb ran MiXCR on the multiplex PCR reads and lists one entry per CDR3 protein. Of roughly 600,000 distinct CDR3 sequences in the sample, under 45% were seen once. The specimen sequenced was peripheral blood or thyroid tissue (not recorded which). The receptors were gathered from an adult man with Graves' hyperthyroidism. Each CDR3 is given with its conserved first and last residue. The D gene is left open where the match is weak. The listing skips clone size in some rows; elsewhere it reads once, few, many or a size class.

size,D,V,J,CDR3,DNA
many,.,TRBV15,TRBJ1-1,CATSSNTEAFF,TGTGCCACCAGCTCGAACACTGAAGCTTTCTTT
many,TRBD2,TRBV11-2,TRBJ2-5,CASRWGGIQETQYF,TGTGCCAGCAGATGGGGGGGGATCCAAGAGACCCAGTACTTC
.,.,TRBV27,TRBJ1-1,CASSLSIGGPGNTEAFF,TGTGCCAGCAGTTTATCGATAGGGGGGCCGGGGAACACTGAAGCTTTCTTT
.,.,TRBV7-4,TRBJ1-1,CASSFEGGDLNTEAFF,TGTGCCAGCAGCTTTGAGGGAGGGGATTTGAACACTGAAGCTTTCTTT
many,.,TRBV27,TRBJ2-7,CASSLDESYEQYF,TGTGCCAGCAGTTTGGATGAATCCTACGAGCAGTACTTC
.,.,TRBV27,TRBJ1-2,CASLGPRGGYTF,TGTGCCAGTCTCGGTCCCAGGGGAGGCTACACCTTC
few,TRBD1,TRBV12-3/TRBV12-4,TRBJ2-6,CASRGDRDGANVLTF,TGTGCCAGCAGGGGCGACAGGGATGGGGCCAACGTCCTGACTTTC
.,.,TRBV10-3,TRBJ2-6,CAISELGAAGANVLTF,TGTGCCATCAGTGAGTTAGGGGCTGCCGGGGCCAACGTCCTGACTTTC
once,.,TRBV24-1,TRBJ2-5,CATSDPGTVETQYF,TGTGCCACCAGTGACCCGGGGACCGTGGAGACCCAGTACTTC
.,.,TRBV24-1,TRBJ2-5,CATSPSGDSETQYF,TGTGCCACCAGCCCGTCAGGTGACTCGGAGACCCAGTACTTC
many,.,TRBV12-3/TRBV12-4,TRBJ2-7,CASSFAGYEQYF,TGTGCCAGCAGTTTTGCGGGGTACGAGCAGTACTTC
many,TRBD1,TRBV7-8,TRBJ2-7,CASSRSGTGDRGQYF,TGTGCCAGCAGCCGGTCGGGGACAGGGGATCGGGGGCAGTACTTC
many,.,TRBV10-3,TRBJ1-4,CAISEDRATNEKLFF,TGTGCCATCAGTGAAGACCGGGCTACTAATGAAAAACTGTTTTTT
few,TRBD2,TRBV19,TRBJ2-2,CASRKLALHTGELFF,TGTGCCAGTAGAAAACTAGCGCTTCACACCGGGGAGCTGTTTTTT
.,.,TRBV24-1,TRBJ1-1,CATSETAEGEAFF,TGTGCCACCAGTGAGACAGCGGAGGGTGAAGCTTTCTTT
many,.,TRBV7-2,TRBJ1-2,CASSPQSALYGYTF,TGTGCCAGCAGCCCCCAATCTGCCCTTTATGGCTACACCTTC
.,.,TRBV7-6,TRBJ2-1,CASSYARSYNEQFF,TGTGCCAGCAGTTACGCCAGGTCCTACAATGAGCAGTTCTTC
many,.,TRBV24-1,TRBJ2-2,CATSDWTGTPTGELFF,TGTGCCACCAGTGATTGGACCGGGACTCCAACCGGGGAGCTGTTTTTT
many,.,TRBV19,TRBJ1-1,CASSIGLVGHTEAFF,TGTGCCAGTAGCATCGGACTTGTAGGGCACACTGAAGCTTTCTTT
.,.,TRBV12-3/TRBV12-4,TRBJ2-2,CASSFGVQGELFF,TGTGCCAGCAGTTTTGGGGTACAGGGAGAGCTGTTTTTT
few,.,TRBV6-1,TRBJ1-5,CASSYSTGDQPQHF,TGTGCCAGCAGTTACTCGACGGGGGATCAGCCCCAGCATTTT
few,TRBD1,TRBV4-1,TRBJ1-5,CASSQPGQGTQPQHF,TGCGCCAGCAGCCAACCGGGACAGGGCACTCAGCCCCAGCATTTT